This TCR beta chain was documented in a study of blood T cell repertoires in COVID-19. The wider study: T cells, B-cell-depleted T cells, or PBMCs supplied cDNA or gDNA.

Authors' analysis steps: The assay estimated nucleated cells by amplifying reference gene primers. TCRdb's table, derived via immunoSEQ multiplex PCR, lists solely in-frame clones and lacks some. V, J and clone size reflect that table, while D and trimming were determined from the DNA. The data show 390,000 or so clones, with about nine tenths seen just once and about 1.5% held by the top ten. The source is a woman under 40 with active or convalescent COVID-19. Specimen: peripheral blood.

CDR3 DNA: TGCAGTGCTAGTGCTTCGGACAGGGGGCTAGGCGAGCAGTACTTC. Translating gives CSASASDRGLGEQYF. This rearrangement joins TRBV20-1 to TRBJ2-7; 11 positions agree with TRBD1. The V segment lost 3 bases and the J segment 6 bases; nucleotides outside the gene matches: 10. CDR1 DFQATT and CDR2 SNEGSKA come from the germline V gene (reference sequence). This CDR3 is built from 15 residues.